The sequence of this TCR beta chain was determined in a study of T-cell reconstitution after alpha-beta-depleted transplantation in children (dated by TCRdb to 2015 to 2016). Describing the broader study: Using TCR repertoire profiling, the study quantitatively followed how T-cell immune reconstitution unfolded in children after TCRalphabeta/CD19-depleted allogeneic hematopoietic cell transplantation.

Its CDR3 holds 15 amino acids, cysteine through phenylalanine. The CDR3 DNA has 45 bases and is translated from base 1. CDR1 and CDR2 (LGHNA, YSLEER) derive from the germline V gene. V is trimmed back by 4 bases and J by 7 bases, and the junction contains 8 bases that no gene match accounts for. This clonotype was counted many times. It lacks a known antigen. Per-base qualities were not stored, and no clone one base away is much larger. The receptor library was made with PCR. The reads were generated on an Illumina HiSeq 2500. To normalize quantification of the TCRbeta repertoire, the TCR libraries were built with molecular barcoding that relied on unique molecular identifiers. TCRdb took the public reads, trimmed them with fastp at Q25, ran MiXCR for clone calling and kept in-frame beta chains. When rows share a CDR3 protein, they turn into one entry using the most common DNA and genes. The sample includes fewer than 120,000 distinct CDR3 sequences, with over 9% observed a single time. 6.5% to 9.5% of the sample rests with the top ten.

The V and J genes are TRBV4-3 and TRBJ2-2; TRBD2 fits 8 bases in the junction. The material was PBMCs from the stem cell graft donor, obtained from the stem cell graft. The clonotype was recovered from a human donor who donated a stem cell graft to a child with acute lymphoblastic leukemia. The CDR3 protein is CASSPAGDLGGELFF. Read as DNA, the sequence is TGCGCCAGCAGCCCAGCGGGGGACTTAGGCGGGGAGCTGTTTTTT.